This record covers a single T cell receptor beta chain. Its antigen target is currently unknown. Per-base quality was not reported, and no clone a single base away is much larger than it. The CDR3 spans 17 residues, from the cysteine through the phenylalanine. Just the 51-base CDR3 DNA is kept, in frame starting at base 1. The germline ends are 19 bases apart after V is trimmed by 0 bases and J by 8 bases. Based on the germline V gene, the CDR1 and CDR2 sequences are LGHNA and YNFKEQ. This sample is part of a study of cytomegalovirus exposure and HLA in healthy donors (TCRdb year 2017). About the investigation overall: An earlier analysis of roughly 630 of the donors reported more than 250 Gb of sequence data and 117 million unique TCR beta sequences from about 179 million T cells. Roughly 300 gigabases of sequencing data and roughly 80 million unique TCR sequences made up an early release that covered roughly 670 HLA-typed donors. Of the approximately 400 genotyped donors, approximately 81% were placed in the genetic ancestry cluster associated with self-reported Caucasian donors. The study aimed to test whether signatures of past pathogen exposure could be identified by cataloging public T cell receptors. The study used immunosequencing to profile the T cell repertoires of approximately 690 subjects and linked those repertoires to cytomegalovirus serostatus. In addition to the first cohort of around 670 subjects, a separate validation cohort of 120 different subjects was used. To predict cytomegalovirus infection status, the study brought together high-throughput TCR immunosequencing, statistical association of individual TCRs with disease status, and machine learning. A later analysis re-analyzed previously published TCR beta repertoires from about 730 donors and added high-resolution HLA genotyping to study TCR occurrence patterns. Rather than using new phenotypic data, the later analysis identified candidate immune exposures from TCR beta sequences and from how often those sequences occurred across donors. An earlier analysis of roughly 580 of the donors used high-throughput TCR beta sequencing to judge whether each TCR beta V gene segment behaved as functional or pseudogenic. Donor age, sex, ethnicity and CMV serostatus were compiled alongside the repertoire data. A later genetic analysis used genome-wide SNP genotypes for about 60% of the roughly 700 donors, treating that subset as a discovery cohort. Every discovery cohort repertoire had been produced on one sequencing platform. HLA typing covered class I and class II loci at four-digit resolution. Typing coverage differed by locus: A, B, C, DRB1 and DQB1 were typed in roughly 620-630 donors, DQA1 in 500 to 550, DPA1 in nearly 610, and DPB1 in just under 490. Five DR-DQ haplotypes were treated as single units for association and clustering because of strong linkage in the cohort. On average, approximately 250,000 unique TCR beta nucleotide sequences were sequenced per donor among a few hundred genotyped donors of the cohort, with around 19% of those sequences being non-productive.

Library prep was done by the immunoSEQ multiplex PCR assay. For the multiplex PCR, a mixture combining 60 forward primers for TCR Vbeta segments and 13 reverse primers for TCR Jbeta segments was used. The CDR3 region of rearranged TCR beta genes was amplified from genomic DNA by a multiplex PCR assay. Amplified TCR beta libraries were sequenced as 87-base-pair reads on the Illumina HiSeq System. Turning to the authors' computational methods: In a later analysis, tens of millions of unique TCR beta chains were counted across the roughly 670 repertoires, and around 11 million of these chains were shared by at least two donors. Raw reads were error-corrected and collapsed into unique sequences by a nearest-neighbor algorithm in which closely related sequences were merged to remove PCR and sequencing errors. To assign V, D and J gene segments, CDR3 sequences were aligned to IMGT reference sequences. For a sequence to be retained, a match of at least six nucleotides was required to both a V gene segment and a J gene segment. Rearrangements were classified as productive when the CDR3 lacked stop codons and remained in frame with V and J, and all other rearrangements were classified as non-productive. CDR3 was defined by IMGT convention, running from the second conserved V-encoded cysteine to the conserved J-encoded phenylalanine. The earlier analysis of some 540 of the donors excluded any sequence lacking an unambiguous match to a single V gene segment. An earlier analysis of 587 of the donors classified V segments as functional when productive rearrangements were above 56.7% and as segregating when the standard deviation between donors was above 5%. A statistical classification framework was built for diagnosing cytomegalovirus status from the catalog of TCR beta chain sequences. In a later analysis, V and J genes were assigned by comparing TCR nucleotide sequences against IMGT/GENE-DB human TR gene sequences. The TCRdist pipeline was used in a later analysis to assign CDR3 sequences and most-parsimonious VDJ recombination scenarios. In a later analysis, each TCR beta chain was defined by its CDR3 amino acid sequence together with its V-gene family, and reads lacking a unique V-gene family were excluded. As a way to deal with suspected cross-contamination and a sequencing artifact, a later analysis dropped approximately 570 nucleotide sequences that were highly shared and had low generation probability. In a later analysis, a clonal expansion index for each public chain was calculated from normalized within-repertoire ranks of inferred template counts. In a later analysis, generation probabilities were computed using a VDJ recombination model fitted to out-of-frame rearrangements, and the results were checked against IGoR. In a later analysis, TCR-TCR, TCR-HLA and TCR-CMV co-occurrence was scored with hypergeometric tests, and a repertoire-size bias correction was applied to TCR pairs. False discovery rates were estimated in a later analysis by permuting HLA or CMV assignments 20 times. In a later analysis, co-occurring TCRs were grouped with DBSCAN, and TCRdist sequence similarity was added when clustering was performed within HLA-allele-positive subsets. Co-occurrence clustering excluded repertoires with fewer than 30,000 or more than 120,000 public chains, plus five with anomalous nucleotide sharing. Imported from immuneACCESS, the table was reduced by TCRdb to in-frame sequences with V and J called. These copies leave out some clones; in studies compared against another copy, an unresolved V gene accounts for under half, and the cause of the remainder is not known. The V and J calls and clone size come from that table; D and trimming were worked out from the DNA. The sample has around 54,000 clones on record, around 82% of them singletons. The ten largest clones take up more than 6.5% of the sample.

In total, roughly 670 healthy bone marrow donors made up the cohort. At the time of sampling, every cohort member was nominally healthy, though immune exposures that went unrecorded were likely present. The donor tested CMV seropositive and was one of the 289 seropositive cohort members. A peripheral blood sample was provided by each donor, and peripheral blood mononuclear cells were used for TCR beta sequencing. Genomic DNA was extracted from the blood cell samples with the Qiagen DNeasy Blood Extraction Kit. General findings and caveats noted by the study authors: Roughly uniform sequencing depth across donors was assumed in presence/absence analyses, although this assumption may not hold. The earlier analysis of 587 of the donors excluded 15 to 20 rarely observed V segments, including chromosome 9 orphons, because counts were too low. A later analysis reported that several top co-occurrence clusters appeared linked to parvovirus B19, influenza, CMV and Epstein-Barr virus. CMV serostatus was the only immune exposure information available for the cohort. Specific HLA alleles were associated with some 15,000 TCR beta sequences at a false discovery rate of 0.05 in a later analysis. According to a later analysis, TCR association rates differed among HLA loci, with DRB1 alleles showing the most associated TCRs and HLA-C alleles showing the fewest. Cytomegalovirus status was reported to be diagnosed by the classifier with high specificity and sensitivity in both the original and validation cohorts. In an earlier analysis of about 550 of the donors, most TCR beta V segments were observed in productive rearrangements about 87% or about 30% of the time, broadly matching IMGT annotations. A further reported finding was that TCR beta sequences accurately predicted the HLA-A and HLA-B alleles for most subjects in the first cohort. In a later genetic analysis, fewer N-insertions in productive TCRs were reported among donors in an Asian-associated ancestry cluster than the roughly 640-donor mean. A cluster of highly shared sequence variants was judged likely to be a technical artifact of the sequencing pipeline. Because HLA typing was unavailable for some donors at each locus, only the typed subset was used in association tests. Most TCR sequences were observed very rarely across donors, whereas some public TCRs were present in many individuals. Compared with equally common non-associated chains, HLA-associated TCR beta chains in a later analysis were more clonally expanded and had lower generation probabilities. A later analysis found that most CMV-associated TCR beta chains appeared HLA-restricted, with HLA associations seemingly driven largely by CMV exposure. Strong co-occurrence of HLA alleles, especially DR and DQ, made assigning TCR associations to individual alleles difficult. In a later genetic analysis, a missense DCLRE1C variant was associated with V-gene and J-gene trimming of TCR beta chains, and the association was replicated in an independent cohort. A total of 164 TCR beta chains were listed by the study as associated with cytomegalovirus. In this cohort, only TCR beta chains were sequenced, and detectable features were limited by the absence of alpha or paired-chain data. In vitro tests confirmed that a few of the cytomegalovirus-associated TCR beta chains recognize cytomegalovirus antigens. Linkage disequilibrium might explain the correlated functional status among segregating V segments, but an unknown experimental factor could not be excluded. It was suggested by the authors that the approach could potentially be generalized to other disease states and immunological phenotypes. The 87-base-pair reads could not distinguish some IMGT-functional V segments, including TRBV6-2 and TRBV6-3, so those segments were excluded.

The V and J genes are TRBV4-2 and TRBJ1-4, and TRBD1 may be the D gene, going by 6 matching bases. The sequence was obtained from a young man in good health and CMV-seropositive. The material sequenced was PBMCs. At the DNA level, the sequence is TGTGCCAGCAGCCAAGATGAGGGGCGGGGGGCAGGGGAAAAACTGTTTTTT. This yields the protein CASSQDEGRGAGEKLFF.